This T cell receptor (beta chain) derives from a study of cytomegalovirus exposure and HLA in healthy donors. Study conclusions and caveats: As immune exposure information, only CMV serostatus was available.

Primers for the PCR totalled 60 Vbeta and 13 Jbeta. The method was immunoSEQ multiplex PCR; TCRdb's version includes in-frame clones alone and lacks a portion of them. The data show some 210,000 clones, with over 75% seen just once and roughly a tenth held by the top ten. Trimming cost V 1 base and J 7 bases, with 16 bases left between them. Per germline, CDR1 KGHSH and CDR2 LQKENI. This CDR3 spans 16 amino acids. Donors counted as nominally healthy when sampled, yet unrecorded immune exposures were likely. In regard to this clone: Its antigen is not identified.

Sequencing was done on a sample of PBMCs. This sequence joins TRBV18 and TRBJ1-4; unclear D gene. The clonotype originates from a woman aged 45-65 years in good health and CMV-seropositive. The CDR3 region is CASSPRTTGYGEKLFF. CDR3 DNA: TGTGCCAGCTCACCACGAACGACTGGATATGGTGAAAAACTGTTTTTT.